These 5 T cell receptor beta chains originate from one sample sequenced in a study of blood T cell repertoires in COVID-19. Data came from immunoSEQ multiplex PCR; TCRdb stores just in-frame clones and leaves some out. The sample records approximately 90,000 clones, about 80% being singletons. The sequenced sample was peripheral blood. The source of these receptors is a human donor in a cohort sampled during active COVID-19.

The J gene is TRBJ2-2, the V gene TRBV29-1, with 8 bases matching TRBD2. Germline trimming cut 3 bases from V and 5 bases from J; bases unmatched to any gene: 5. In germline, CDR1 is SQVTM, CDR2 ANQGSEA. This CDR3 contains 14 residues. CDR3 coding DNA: TGCAGCGTTGACCCCGGACTAGCAACCGGGGAGCTGTTTTTT. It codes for CSVDPGLATGELFF.

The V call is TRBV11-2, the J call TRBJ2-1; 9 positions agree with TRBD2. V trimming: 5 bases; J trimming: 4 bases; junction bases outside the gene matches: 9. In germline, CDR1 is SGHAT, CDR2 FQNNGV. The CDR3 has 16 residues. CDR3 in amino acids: CASSHRKTSGYNEQFF. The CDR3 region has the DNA TGTGCCAGCAGCCACCGCAAGACTAGCGGATACAATGAGCAGTTCTTC.

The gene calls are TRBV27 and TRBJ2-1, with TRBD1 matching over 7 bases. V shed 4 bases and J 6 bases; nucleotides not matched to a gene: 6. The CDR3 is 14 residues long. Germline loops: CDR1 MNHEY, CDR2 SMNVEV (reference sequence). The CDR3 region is CASSSPNRGNEQFF. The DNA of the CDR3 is TGTGCCAGCAGTTCCCCCAACAGGGGCAATGAGCAGTTCTTC.

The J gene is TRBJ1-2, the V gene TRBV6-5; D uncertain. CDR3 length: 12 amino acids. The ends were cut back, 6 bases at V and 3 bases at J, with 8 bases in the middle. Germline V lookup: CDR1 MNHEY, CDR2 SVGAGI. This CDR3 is CASSSRYYGYTF. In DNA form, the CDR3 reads TGTGCCAGCAGCTCACGGTACTATGGCTACACCTTC.

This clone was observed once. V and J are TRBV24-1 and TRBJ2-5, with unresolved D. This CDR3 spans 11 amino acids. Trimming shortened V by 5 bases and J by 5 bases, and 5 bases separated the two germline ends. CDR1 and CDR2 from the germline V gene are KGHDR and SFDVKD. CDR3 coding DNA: TGTGCCACCAGTGCACAGGAGACCCAGTACTTC. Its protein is CATSAQETQYF.